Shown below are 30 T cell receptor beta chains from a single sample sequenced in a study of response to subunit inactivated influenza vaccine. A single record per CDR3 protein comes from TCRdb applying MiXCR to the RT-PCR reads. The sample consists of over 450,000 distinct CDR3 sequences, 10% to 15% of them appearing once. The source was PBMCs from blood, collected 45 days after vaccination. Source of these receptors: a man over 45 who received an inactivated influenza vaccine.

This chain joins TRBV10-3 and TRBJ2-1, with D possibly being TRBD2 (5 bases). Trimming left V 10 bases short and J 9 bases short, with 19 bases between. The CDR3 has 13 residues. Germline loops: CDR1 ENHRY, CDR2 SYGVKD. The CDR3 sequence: CATALDLHSEQFF. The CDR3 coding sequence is TGTGCCACTGCACTAGATCTGCATAGTGAGCAGTTCTTC.

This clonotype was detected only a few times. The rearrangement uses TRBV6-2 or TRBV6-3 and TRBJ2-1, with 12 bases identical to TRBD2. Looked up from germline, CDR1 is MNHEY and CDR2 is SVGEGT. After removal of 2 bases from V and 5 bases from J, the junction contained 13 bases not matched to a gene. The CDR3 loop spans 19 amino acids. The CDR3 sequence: CASSYRMDLGLAGNNEQFF. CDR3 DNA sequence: TGTGCCAGCAGTTACCGGATGGATTTAGGACTAGCGGGAAACAATGAGCAGTTCTTC.

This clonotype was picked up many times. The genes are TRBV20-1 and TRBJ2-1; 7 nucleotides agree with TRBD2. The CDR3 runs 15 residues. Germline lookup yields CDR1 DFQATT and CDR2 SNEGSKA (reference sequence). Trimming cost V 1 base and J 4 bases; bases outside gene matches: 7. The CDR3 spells CSARGGGGTYNEQFF. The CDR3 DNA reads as TGCAGTGCTAGAGGTGGGGGGGGGACTTACAATGAGCAGTTCTTC.

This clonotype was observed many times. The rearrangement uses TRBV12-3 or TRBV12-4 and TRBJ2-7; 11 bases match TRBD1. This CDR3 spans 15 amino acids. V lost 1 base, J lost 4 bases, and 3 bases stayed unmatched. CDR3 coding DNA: TGTGCCAGCAGTTTAGAGGGACAGGGGGTATACGAGCAGTACTTC. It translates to CASSLEGQGVYEQYF.

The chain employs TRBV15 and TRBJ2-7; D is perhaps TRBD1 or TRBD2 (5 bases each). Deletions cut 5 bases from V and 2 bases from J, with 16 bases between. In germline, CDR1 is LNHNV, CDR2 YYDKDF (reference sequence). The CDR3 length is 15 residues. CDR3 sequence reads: CATSPSRGSTYEQYF. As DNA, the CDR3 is TGTGCCACCAGCCCGTCGAGGGGTTCAACCTACGAGCAGTACTTC.

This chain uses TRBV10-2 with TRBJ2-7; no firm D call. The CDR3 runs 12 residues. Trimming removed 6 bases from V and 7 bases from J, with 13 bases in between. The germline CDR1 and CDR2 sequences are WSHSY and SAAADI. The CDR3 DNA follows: TGCGCCAGCAGGCTGGACCTGGGGGAGCAGTACTTC. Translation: CASRLDLGEQYF.

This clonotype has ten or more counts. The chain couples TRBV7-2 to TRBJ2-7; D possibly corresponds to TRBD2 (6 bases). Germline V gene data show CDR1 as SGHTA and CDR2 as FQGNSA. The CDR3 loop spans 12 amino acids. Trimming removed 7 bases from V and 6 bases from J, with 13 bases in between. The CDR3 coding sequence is TGTGCCAGCAACTTGATGGGGGGCGAGCAGTACTTC. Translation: CASNLMGGEQYF.

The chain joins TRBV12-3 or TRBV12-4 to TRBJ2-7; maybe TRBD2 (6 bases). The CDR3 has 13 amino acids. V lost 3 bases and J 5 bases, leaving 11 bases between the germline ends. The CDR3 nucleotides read TGTGCCAGCAGTTTTGGGGGGTTGAACGAGCAGTACTTC. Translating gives CASSFGGLNEQYF.

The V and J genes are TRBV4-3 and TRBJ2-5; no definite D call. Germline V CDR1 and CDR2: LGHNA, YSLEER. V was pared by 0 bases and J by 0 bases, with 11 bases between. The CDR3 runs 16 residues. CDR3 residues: CASSQDRFGYQETQYF. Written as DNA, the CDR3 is TGCGCCAGCAGCCAAGATCGGTTCGGGTACCAAGAGACCCAGTACTTC.

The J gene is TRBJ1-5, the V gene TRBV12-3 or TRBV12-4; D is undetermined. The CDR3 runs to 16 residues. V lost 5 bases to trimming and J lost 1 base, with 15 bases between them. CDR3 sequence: CASSRQALGSNQPQHF. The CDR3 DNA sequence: TGTGCCAGCAGTCGTCAGGCACTCGGGAGCAATCAGCCCCAGCATTTT.

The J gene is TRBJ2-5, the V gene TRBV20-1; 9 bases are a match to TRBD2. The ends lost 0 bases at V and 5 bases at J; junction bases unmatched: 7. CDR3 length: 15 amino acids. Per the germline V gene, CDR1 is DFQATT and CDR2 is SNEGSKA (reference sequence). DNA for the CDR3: TGCAGTGCTAGAGATCAAAGCGGGAGGACCGAGACCCAGTACTTC. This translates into CSARDQSGRTETQYF.

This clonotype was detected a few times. The CDR3 DNA follows: TGTGCCTGGAGTGTAAACTCGGGACGGACCTACAATGAGCAGTTCTTC. It codes for CAWSVNSGRTYNEQFF. This chain uses TRBV30 with TRBJ2-1, with D perhaps matching TRBD1 or TRBD2 (5 bases each). CDR1 and CDR2 (germline): GTSNPN, SVGIG (reference sequence). V was cut by 0 bases and J by 2 bases, with 14 bases left in between. The CDR3 has 16 residues.

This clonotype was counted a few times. DNA for the CDR3: TGTGCCAGCAACACAAGGTTGCGGGAAGCCACTGGGGCCAACGTCCTGACTTTC. It yields the protein CASNTRLREATGANVLTF. The chain couples TRBV11-1 to TRBJ2-6; D possibly corresponds to TRBD2 (6 bases). Trimming shortened V by 7 bases and J by 2 bases, and 21 bases separated the two germline ends. This CDR3 comprises 18 residues. CDR1 is SGHAT and CDR2 is FQDESV in the germline V gene (reference sequence).

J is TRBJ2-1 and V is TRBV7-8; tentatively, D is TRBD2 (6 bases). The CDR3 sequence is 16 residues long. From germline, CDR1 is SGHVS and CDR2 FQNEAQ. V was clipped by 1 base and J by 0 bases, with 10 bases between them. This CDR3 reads CASSLGREISYNEQFF. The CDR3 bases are TGTGCCAGCAGCTTAGGGCGGGAAATCTCCTACAATGAGCAGTTCTTC.

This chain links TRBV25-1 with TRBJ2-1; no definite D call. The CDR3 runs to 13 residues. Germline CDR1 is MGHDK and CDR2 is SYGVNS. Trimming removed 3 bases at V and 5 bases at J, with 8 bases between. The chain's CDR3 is CASSEGRNNEQFF. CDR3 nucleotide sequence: TGTGCCAGCAGTGAGGGTCGGAACAATGAGCAGTTCTTC. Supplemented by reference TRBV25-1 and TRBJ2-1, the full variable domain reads EADIYQTPRYLVIGTGKKITLECSQTMGHDKMYWYQQDPGMELHLIHYSYGVNSTEKGDLSSESTVSRIRTEHFPLTLESARPSHTSQYLCASSEGRNNEQFFGPGTRLTVL.

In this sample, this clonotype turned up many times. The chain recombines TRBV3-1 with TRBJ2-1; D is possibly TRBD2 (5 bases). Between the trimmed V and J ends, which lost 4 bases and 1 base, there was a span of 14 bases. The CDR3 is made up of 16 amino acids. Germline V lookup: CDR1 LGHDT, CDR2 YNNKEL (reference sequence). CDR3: CASSLLRTDSYNEQFF. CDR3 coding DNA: TGTGCCAGCAGCCTCCTAAGGACTGATTCCTACAATGAGCAGTTCTTC.

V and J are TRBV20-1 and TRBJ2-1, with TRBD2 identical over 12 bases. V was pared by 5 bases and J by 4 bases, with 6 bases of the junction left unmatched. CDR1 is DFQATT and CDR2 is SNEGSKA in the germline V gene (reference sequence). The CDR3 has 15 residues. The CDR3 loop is CSARGGTSGYNEQFF. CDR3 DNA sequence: TGCAGTGCTCGAGGCGGGACTAGCGGGTACAATGAGCAGTTCTTC.

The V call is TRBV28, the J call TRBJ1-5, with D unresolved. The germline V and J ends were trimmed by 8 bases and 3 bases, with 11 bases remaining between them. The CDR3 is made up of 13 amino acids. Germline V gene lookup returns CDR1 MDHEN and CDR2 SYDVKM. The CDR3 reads CASGPLSNQPQHF. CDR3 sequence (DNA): TGTGCCAGCGGCCCCCTCTCCAATCAGCCCCAGCATTTT.

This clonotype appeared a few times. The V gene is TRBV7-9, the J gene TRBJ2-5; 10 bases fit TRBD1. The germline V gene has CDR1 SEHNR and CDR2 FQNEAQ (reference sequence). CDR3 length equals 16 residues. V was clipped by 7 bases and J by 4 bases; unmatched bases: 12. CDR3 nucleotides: TGTGCCAGCACCAATAGCCAGGGACAGGGGAGAGAGACCCAGTACTTC. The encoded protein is CASTNSQGQGRETQYF.

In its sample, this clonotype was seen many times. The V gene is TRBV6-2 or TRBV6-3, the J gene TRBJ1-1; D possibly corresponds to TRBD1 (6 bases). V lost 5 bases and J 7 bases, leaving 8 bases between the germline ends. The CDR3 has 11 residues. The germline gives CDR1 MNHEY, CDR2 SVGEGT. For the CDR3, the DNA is TGTGCCAGCAGTCAGGGGAGTGAAGCTTTCTTT. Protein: CASSQGSEAFF.

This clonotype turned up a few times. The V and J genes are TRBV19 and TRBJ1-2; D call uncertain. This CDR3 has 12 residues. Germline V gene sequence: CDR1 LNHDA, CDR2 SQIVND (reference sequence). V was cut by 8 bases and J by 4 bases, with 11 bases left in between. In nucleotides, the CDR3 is TGTGCCAGTTATGCAGTCTCCTATGGCTACACCTTC. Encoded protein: CASYAVSYGYTF.

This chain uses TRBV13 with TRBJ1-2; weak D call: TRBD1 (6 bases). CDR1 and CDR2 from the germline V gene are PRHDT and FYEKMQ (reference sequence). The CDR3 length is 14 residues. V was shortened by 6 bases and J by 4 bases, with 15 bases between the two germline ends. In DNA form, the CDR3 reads TGTGCCAGCAGGGATTCATGGGGGCTCTATGGCTACACCTTC. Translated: CASRDSWGLYGYTF.

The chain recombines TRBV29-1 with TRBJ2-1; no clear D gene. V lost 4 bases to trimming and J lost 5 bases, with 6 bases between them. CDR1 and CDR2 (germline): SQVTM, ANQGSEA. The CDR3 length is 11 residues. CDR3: CSVGANNEQFF. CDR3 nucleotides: TGCAGCGTTGGGGCAAACAATGAGCAGTTCTTC.

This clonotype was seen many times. The CDR3 DNA reads as TGCGCCAGCAGCCAAGTACGGAATACCTACGAGCAGTACTTC. It codes for CASSQVRNTYEQYF. This rearrangement joins TRBV4-3 to TRBJ2-7; D not certain. V was pared by 1 base and J by 2 bases, with 9 bases between. Looked up from germline, CDR1 is LGHNA and CDR2 is YSLEER. The CDR3 is made up of 14 amino acids.

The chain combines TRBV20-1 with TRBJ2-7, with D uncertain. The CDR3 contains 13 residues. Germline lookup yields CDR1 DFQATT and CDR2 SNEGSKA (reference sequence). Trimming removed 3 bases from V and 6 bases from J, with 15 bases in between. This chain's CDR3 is CSARSPGLGEQYF. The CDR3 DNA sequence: TGCAGTGCTAGGTCCCCAGGATTGGGCGAGCAGTACTTC.

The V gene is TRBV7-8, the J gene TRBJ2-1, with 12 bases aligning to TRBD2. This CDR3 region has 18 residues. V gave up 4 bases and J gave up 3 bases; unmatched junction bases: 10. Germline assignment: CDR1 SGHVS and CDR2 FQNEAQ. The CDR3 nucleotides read TGTGCCAGCAGCTCACAGGCAGGACTAGCGGGGATCTACAATGAGCAGTTCTTC. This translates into CASSSQAGLAGIYNEQFF.

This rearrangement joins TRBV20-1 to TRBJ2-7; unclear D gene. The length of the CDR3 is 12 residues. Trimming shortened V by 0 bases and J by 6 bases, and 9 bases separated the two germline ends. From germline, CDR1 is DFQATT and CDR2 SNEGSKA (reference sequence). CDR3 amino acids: CSARDMGFEQYF. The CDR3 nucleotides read TGCAGTGCTAGAGATATGGGGTTCGAGCAGTACTTC.

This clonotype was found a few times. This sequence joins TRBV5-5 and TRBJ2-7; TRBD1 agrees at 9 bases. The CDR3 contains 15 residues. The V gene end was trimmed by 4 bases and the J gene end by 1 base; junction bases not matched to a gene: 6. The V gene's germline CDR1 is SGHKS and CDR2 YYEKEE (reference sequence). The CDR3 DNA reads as TGTGCCAGCAGCGTTGACAGGGGGAATTCCTACGAGCAGTACTTC. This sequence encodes CASSVDRGNSYEQYF.

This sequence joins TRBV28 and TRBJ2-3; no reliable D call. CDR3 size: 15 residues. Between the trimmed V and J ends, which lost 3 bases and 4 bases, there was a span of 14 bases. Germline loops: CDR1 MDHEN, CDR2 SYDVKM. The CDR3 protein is CASSFVVDRPDTQYF. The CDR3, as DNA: TGTGCCAGCAGTTTCGTCGTGGACCGCCCAGATACGCAGTATTTT.

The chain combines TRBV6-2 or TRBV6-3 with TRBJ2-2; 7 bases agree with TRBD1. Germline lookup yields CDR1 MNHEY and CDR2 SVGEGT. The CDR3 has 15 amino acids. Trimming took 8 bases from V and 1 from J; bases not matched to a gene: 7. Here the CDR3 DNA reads TGTGCCAGCGGGACAGTTGCCATGAACACCGGGGAGCTGTTTTTT. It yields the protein CASGTVAMNTGELFF.